The 15 T cell receptor beta chains below all came from one sample that was sequenced in a study of cytomegalovirus exposure and HLA in healthy donors. Researchers ran the PCR with 60 Vbeta and 13 Jbeta primers. Using immunoSEQ multiplex PCR, the repertoire was profiled, and TCRdb retains in-frame clones only, with some absent. The table shows 160,000 or so clones, with 75% occurring only once. The sample taken for sequencing was PBMCs. These receptors all come from a female donor in good health and CMV-seronegative.

The V gene is TRBV4-2, the J gene TRBJ2-3; D remains unclear. The V gene lost 0 bases and the J gene lost 4 bases, with 5 bases spanning the gap. CDR3 length: 13 residues. Germline assignment: CDR1 LGHNA and CDR2 YNFKEQ. CDR3 region: CASSQDEADTQYF. The CDR3 coding sequence is TGTGCCAGCAGCCAAGATGAGGCAGATACGCAGTATTTT.

The chain uses TRBV6-5 and TRBJ2-5, with 9 positions matching TRBD1. After removal of 6 bases from V and 4 bases from J, the junction contained 6 bases not matched to a gene. The CDR3 has 14 residues. Per the germline V gene, CDR1 is MNHEY and CDR2 is SVGAGI. The DNA for the CDR3 is TGTGCCAGCAGACCATACAGGGGGCGAGAGACCCAGTACTTC. This codes for CASRPYRGRETQYF.

J is TRBJ1-2 and V is TRBV28; D gene uncertain. The CDR3 has 15 amino acids. The V gene lost 2 bases and the J gene lost 4 bases, with 14 bases spanning the gap. In germline, CDR1 is MDHEN, CDR2 SYDVKM. The CDR3 sequence is CASSLRTRSSYGYTF. In nucleotides, the CDR3 is TGTGCCAGCAGTTTACGGACTCGTTCCTCCTATGGCTACACCTTC.

The sample holds one count of this clone. The V call is TRBV9, the J call TRBJ1-4; D remains unclear. The V end lost 0 bases, the J end lost 7 bases, and 10 bases lay between the germline ends. CDR1 and CDR2 from the germline V gene are SGDLS and YYNGEE. The CDR3 runs 14 residues. CDR3 residues: CASSVEWAGEKLFF. CDR3 coding DNA: TGTGCCAGCAGCGTAGAGTGGGCGGGTGAAAAACTGTTTTTT.

The chain links TRBV28 to TRBJ2-1; TRBD2 matches at 8 bases. Germline V gene sequence: CDR1 MDHEN, CDR2 SYDVKM. The J segment lost 2 bases and the V segment lost 8 bases, leaving 11 bases of the junction unmatched. The CDR3 loop spans 16 amino acids. This CDR3 reads CASRGAGGPTYNEQFF. CDR3 sequence (DNA): TGTGCCAGCCGGGGGGCGGGAGGCCCTACCTACAATGAGCAGTTCTTC.

The rearrangement joins TRBV6-5 to TRBJ1-5; 9 bases match TRBD1. The CDR3 loop spans 15 amino acids. Germline CDR1 and CDR2: MNHEY and SVGAGI. The junction had 1 base not matched to a gene; V was cut back by 4 bases and J by 0 bases. This chain's CDR3 is CASSWGQGSNQPQHF. The CDR3 region has the DNA TGTGCCAGCAGTTGGGGACAGGGTAGCAATCAGCCCCAGCATTTT.

This rearrangement joins TRBV5-8 to TRBJ2-4; D remains unclear. The germline CDR1 and CDR2 sequences are SGHTS and YDEGEE. Trimming stripped 7 bases from V and 5 bases from J, with 4 bases between. This CDR3 is built from 10 residues. CDR3 sequence (DNA): TGTGCCAGCCGGGAAAACATTCAGTACTTC. This codes for CASRENIQYF.

The rearrangement links TRBV13 to TRBJ2-2, with TRBD1 identical over 8 bases. Germline V CDR1 and CDR2: PRHDT, FYEKMQ (reference sequence). Trimming removed 4 bases from V and 1 base from J; junction bases left unmatched: 2. The CDR3 extends over 15 amino acids. CDR3: CASSSQGGNTGELFF. The CDR3 DNA reads as TGTGCCAGCAGCTCACAGGGGGGGAACACCGGGGAGCTGTTTTTT.

V and J are TRBV11-2 and TRBJ1-1; D is perhaps TRBD1 (5 bases). V lost 5 bases, J lost 2 bases, and 21 bases lay in between. The germline CDR1 and CDR2 sequences are SGHAT and FQNNGV. CDR3 length: 17 amino acids. Written as DNA, the CDR3 is TGTGCCAGCAGCCAAGGTGACAGAGTAGAACTAAACACTGAAGCTTTCTTT. Translated, it gives CASSQGDRVELNTEAFF.

This chain uses TRBV28 with TRBJ1-5; a possible D gene is TRBD1 (5 bases). This CDR3 has 14 amino acids. In germline, CDR1 is MDHEN, CDR2 SYDVKM. V was cut by 3 bases and J by 4 bases, with 10 bases left in between. The CDR3 region has the DNA TGTGCCAGCAGTTTCGGGGGTCTAAATCAGCCCCAGCATTTT. It codes for CASSFGGLNQPQHF.

The J gene is TRBJ1-5, the V gene TRBV30; no clear D gene. Germline V gene sequence: CDR1 GTSNPN, CDR2 SVGIG (reference sequence). CDR3 length: 14 amino acids. V was trimmed by 2 bases and J by 0 bases, leaving 8 bases between them. CDR3 amino acids: CAWSSGFSNQPQHF. The CDR3 DNA sequence: TGTGCCTGGAGTTCCGGGTTTAGCAATCAGCCCCAGCATTTT. Complete variable domain (other parts from reference TRBV30 and TRBJ1-5): SQTIHQWPATLVQPVGSPLSLECTVEGTSNPNLYWYRQAAGRGLQLLFYSVGIGQISSEVPQNLSASRPQDRQFILSSKKLLLSDSGFYLCAWSSGFSNQPQHFGDGTRLSIL.

The V gene is TRBV2, the J gene TRBJ2-5; TRBD2 matches 9 bases. V lost 4 bases to trimming and J lost 4 bases; unmatched junction nucleotides: 1. Germline loops: CDR1 SNHLY, CDR2 FYNNEI. CDR3 size: 13 residues. The CDR3 DNA follows: TGTGCCAGCAGTGTGCGGGGGGGAGAGACCCAGTACTTC. Translated: CASSVRGGETQYF.

This chain uses TRBV7-6 with TRBJ2-1; TRBD2 aligns across 7 bases. J was trimmed by 4 bases and V by 2 bases; bases with no gene match: 5. CDR3 length: 15 residues. CDR1 and CDR2 (germline): SGHVS, FNYEAQ. The CDR3 spells CASSLTGGGYNEQFF. CDR3 in DNA: TGTGCCAGCAGCTTAACGGGGGGAGGTTACAATGAGCAGTTCTTC.

The rearrangement links TRBV7-8 to TRBJ1-1; D remains ambiguous. V was shortened by 6 bases and J by 4 bases, with 24 bases between the two germline ends. Germline values: CDR1 SGHVS, CDR2 FQNEAQ. The CDR3 runs to 17 residues. The chain's CDR3 is CASSPSLAWASSTEAFF. DNA for the CDR3: TGTGCCAGCAGTCCATCTCTCGCGTGGGCAAGTAGCACTGAAGCTTTCTTT.

V and J are TRBV11-3 and TRBJ2-3; the D gene is possibly TRBD2 (7 bases). Germline CDR1 reads SGHNT; CDR2 reads YENEEA. This CDR3 is built from 17 residues. Trimming took 1 base from V and 3 from J, leaving 17 bases between them. The DNA of the CDR3 is TGTGCCAGCAGCTTAGCCTCGGGGGGCGGGTGGACAGATACGCAGTATTTT. Protein: CASSLASGGGWTDTQYF.